The rows below give T cell receptor beta chains drawn from one sample of a study of memory CD8 T cells in hepatitis C reinfection. The assay was immunoSEQ multiplex PCR, and TCRdb's table has in-frame clones only and misses some. The table includes more than 35,000 clones, around 87% detected once. Sequenced material: naive CD8+ T cells sorted from blood. The receptor source for this set is a man between 18 and 29 years old with hepatitis C virus infection. Both conserved end residues are part of each CDR3. D genes are given only for firm matches. Clone size is given for some rows only: seen once, a few or many times, or a class if the clone is expanded.

D gene,V gene,CDR3 length,J gene,clone size,CDR3 DNA,CDR3 protein
.,TRBV5-6,15,TRBJ2-7,.,TGTGCCAGCAGCTTGGCGAACAGACGTAGTGACGAGCAGTACTTC,CASSLANRRSDEQYF
.,TRBV25-1,12,TRBJ1-2,once,TGTGCCAGCAGCCCGTCTAACTATGGCTACACCTTC,CASSPSNYGYTF
.,TRBV6-5,14,TRBJ2-5,.,TGTGCCAGCAGATTACAGGGGGGGGAAGAGACCCAGTACTTC,CASRLQGGEETQYF
TRBD1,TRBV4-3,15,TRBJ2-5,.,TGCGCCAGCAGCCAAGGGACAGGGGTCGCGGAGACCCAGTACTTC,CASSQGTGVAETQYF
.,TRBV4-1,14,TRBJ2-5,.,TGCGCCAGCAGCCTAGAGGGGGGAGGGGAGACCCAGTACTTC,CASSLEGGGETQYF
TRBD2,TRBV29-1,17,TRBJ2-1,.,TGCAGCGTTGAAATGTTAGCGGGAAACTCCGTCCTCGATGAGCAGTTCTTC,CSVEMLAGNSVLDEQFF
.,TRBV7-9,13,TRBJ2-1,.,TGTGCTAGCAGCACGCGGACCTACAATGAGCAGTTCTTC,CASSTRTYNEQFF
TRBD1,TRBV5-4,17,TRBJ2-3,.,TGTGCCAGCAGCTTGGCCGAGGGGGCAGTAATAGCAGATACGCAGTATTTT,CASSLAEGAVIADTQYF
.,TRBV27,13,TRBJ2-7,.,TGTGCCAGCAGTTTAGGGGGGACCTACGAGCAGTACTTC,CASSLGGTYEQYF
.,TRBV6-6,12,TRBJ1-1,few,TGTGCCAGCAGTTACGTTCAGGGAGAAGCTTTCTTT,CASSYVQGEAFF
TRBD1,TRBV7-9,16,TRBJ2-2,once,TGTGCCAGCAGCTTAGAGCAGGGGGCGGACACCGGGGAGCTGTTTTTT,CASSLEQGADTGELFF
.,TRBV4-1,16,TRBJ1-4,few,TGCGCCAGCAGCCAAGAGGGGGGAGGATTTAATGAAAAACTGTTTTTT,CASSQEGGGFNEKLFF
.,TRBV7-6,19,TRBJ2-5,.,TGTGCCAGCAGCTTAGCCCCCCCATCAGGTCTTCGGAGGTTAGAGACCCAGTACTTC,CASSLAPPSGLRRLETQYF